This TCR beta chain emerged from a study of beta chain features in type 1 diabetes. As every portion of the isolated RNA was reverse transcribed, the sequencing read expressed TCRB transcripts. Generated by immunoSEQ multiplex PCR, the TCRdb table keeps only in-frame clones and is missing some. The sample holds about 410,000 clones, roughly 14% seen once. This clone showed up just a few times. Trimming removed 4 bases from V and 1 base from J; junction bases left unmatched: 10. CDR1 SGHRS and CDR2 YFSETQ come from the germline V gene. The CDR3 length is 16 residues. The receptor was isolated from a man younger than 45 in good health. The sequenced material came from naive CD4+ T cells from blood. J is TRBJ2-5 and V is TRBV5-1; 7 bases are a match to TRBD1. CDR3 sequence reads: CASSPRDSSRQETQYF. For the CDR3, the DNA is TGCGCCAGCAGCCCAAGGGACAGTTCGCGCCAAGAGACCCAGTACTTC. Based on the CDR3 plus reference TRBV5-1 and TRBJ2-5, the full variable domain is KAGVTQTPRYLIKTRGQQVTLSCSPISGHRSVSWYQQTPGQGLQFLFEYFSETQRNKGNFPGRFSGRQFSNSRSEMNVSTLELGDSALYLCASSPRDSSRQETQYFGPGTRLLVL.